The sample holds many counts of the clone carrying this T cell receptor beta chain. What it recognizes is unknown. This specimen belongs to a study of T-cell reconstitution after alpha-beta-depleted transplantation in children. The CDR3 extends over 14 amino acids. V was shortened by 1 base and J by 3 bases, with 10 bases between the two germline ends. Unique molecular identifiers featured in how the TCRbeta library was prepared. In TCRdb, the PCR reads were re-called with MiXCR into one record per CDR3 protein. The sample holds roughly 66,000 distinct CDR3 sequences; 4.9% are singletons and the top ten take 18%. Whole-study results and caveats: By one year post-transplant, T-cell counts and diversity largely arose from T cells that were newly produced. Elevated TCRbeta diversity at day 60 was traced, in some patients, to surviving recipient T cells and thymic progenitors. Several hundred graft clones that had expanded were reportedly the source of alpha-beta T cells about two months after transplant.

The chain combines TRBV12-3 or TRBV12-4 with TRBJ2-7, with a tentative D call TRBD2 (6 bases). Here the sequenced sample was PBMCs, mostly from graft donor cells, taken 180 days after TCRalphabeta/CD19-depleted stem cell transplant. This sequence was found in a boy less than two years old who had a stem cell transplant for acute myeloid leukemia, so the T cells may come from the graft donor. CDR3 bases: TGTGCCAGCAGTTTAGACGGGGAGGACTACGAGCAGTACTTC. Encoded protein: CASSLDGEDYEQYF.